This TCR beta chain is drawn from a study of CD8+ T cells in alopecia areata. Study-wide results and limits: Scalp samples also yield sequences from resident alphabeta T cells of normal skin. Clonality was higher in lesional than normal scalp, especially in alopecia totalis/universalis.

Turning to this clone: Antigen: not known.

With 2 bases removed from V and 2 bases from J, the gap between germline ends came to 15 bases. The CDR3 runs to 15 residues. Germline V gene data show CDR1 as GTSNPN and CDR2 as SVGIG (reference sequence). In each case, RNA was isolated and then reverse transcribed into cDNA as the sequencing template. Clones were sequenced by immunoSEQ multiplex PCR, and TCRdb holds only the in-frame ones, with some missing. The data show approximately 150,000 clones, approximately 50% seen once. The sequences come from CD4+ T cells sorted from blood, collected at week 0. The chain couples TRBV30 to TRBJ1-2, with TRBD1 as a possible D gene (5 bases). This TCR was recovered from a human donor with alopecia areata. In nucleotides, the CDR3 is TGTGCCTGGAGTCCAGGGACTCTTGCGAACTATGGCTACACCTTC. It translates to CAWSPGTLANYGYTF.